These 27 T cell receptor beta chains originate from one sample sequenced in a study of shared clonotypes between healthy human individuals. As defined, naive CD8 cells were CD45RO-negative and positively selected for CCR7, with terminally differentiated effector memory CD45RA+ cells excluded. Data came from immunoSEQ multiplex PCR; TCRdb stores just in-frame clones and leaves some out. The data hold roughly 2.1 million clones, with roughly 91% observed a single time. What was sequenced was naive CD8+ T cells from PBMCs. The receptors come from a man between 18 and 29 years old in good health. Some clones in this sample may be carry-over from other donors' samples.

J is TRBJ1-2 and V is TRBV11-2; no reliable D call. The V end lost 0 bases, the J end lost 2 bases, and 7 bases lay between the germline ends. CDR1 SGHAT and CDR2 FQNNGV come from the germline V gene. The CDR3 has 14 amino acids. CDR3 DNA sequence: TGTGCCAGCAGCTTAGATCTTCTGAACTATGGCTACACCTTC. As protein: CASSLDLLNYGYTF.

Only one count was recorded for this clone. This CDR3 is also generated by other DNA sequences in the sample. The chain couples TRBV4-3 to TRBJ2-7, with a weak D call TRBD1 (6 bases). Germline V CDR1 and CDR2: LGHNA, YSLEER. The CDR3 covers 14 residues. Trimming took off 0 bases at V and 2 bases at J, with 8 bases between the two ends. CDR3 DNA: TGCGCCAGCAGCCAAGACAGGGGCCCCTACGAGCAGTACTTC. It is translated as CASSQDRGPYEQYF.

The CDR3 nucleotides read TGTGCCAGCAGCCAAGCTTTCTGGACTAGCGGGGGGTTGGCAGATACGCAGTATTTT. Amino acid sequence: CASSQAFWTSGGLADTQYF. The V and J genes are TRBV4-2 and TRBJ2-3, with 14 bases matching TRBD2. V shed 1 base and J 4 bases; nucleotides not matched to a gene: 10. Germline V CDR1 and CDR2: LGHNA, YNFKEQ. This CDR3 has 19 amino acids.

The chain joins TRBV28 to TRBJ1-2; 7 bases match TRBD1. Looked up from germline, CDR1 is MDHEN and CDR2 is SYDVKM. After removal of 8 bases from V and 3 bases from J, the junction contained 9 bases not matched to a gene. CDR3 length: 14 residues. The CDR3 here is CASGHRGTDYGYTF. Written as DNA, the CDR3 is TGTGCCAGCGGACACAGGGGTACCGACTATGGCTACACCTTC.

The chain recombines TRBV7-9 with TRBJ1-2; D perhaps matches TRBD1 (5 bases). The CDR3 length is 14 residues. The V gene's germline CDR1 is SEHNR and CDR2 FQNEAQ (reference sequence). Trimming left V 5 bases short and J 8 bases short, with 18 bases between. CDR3 region: CASSPVRAEGGYTF. As DNA, the CDR3 is TGTGCCAGCAGCCCGGTAAGGGCCGAGGGGGGCTACACCTTC. The whole variable domain, remainder taken from reference TRBV7-9 and TRBJ1-2, is DTGVSQNPRHKITKRGQNVTFRCDPISEHNRLYWYRQTLGQGPEFLTYFQNEAQLEKSRLLSDRFSAERPKGSFSTLEIQRTEQGDSAMYLCASSPVRAEGGYTFGSGTRLTVV.

The chain employs TRBV27 and TRBJ2-3, with 10 bases matching TRBD2. V gave up 0 bases and J gave up 3 bases; unmatched junction bases: 9. CDR1 is MNHEY and CDR2 is SMNVEV in the germline V gene (reference sequence). The length of the CDR3 is 18 residues. CDR3 bases: TGTGCCAGCAGTTTATCTCCAGCGGGAGGGCCGGCGACAGATACGCAGTATTTT. It encodes CASSLSPAGGPATDTQYF.

This clone appeared a few times. A clone one base away is much larger, so this may be a read error. In the same sample, other DNA sequences code for this CDR3. The chain links TRBV28 to TRBJ2-7; D remains ambiguous. V shed 2 bases and J shed 2 bases, with 4 bases lying between them. There are 12 residues in the CDR3. CDR1 and CDR2 (germline): MDHEN, SYDVKM. DNA of the CDR3: TGTGCCAGCAGTTTAGGGGCCTACGAGCAGTACTTC. Translated: CASSLGAYEQYF.

V usage is TRBV7-8 and J usage is TRBJ1-1, with D possibly matching TRBD1 (5 bases). CDR1 and CDR2 from the germline V gene are SGHVS and FQNEAQ. The CDR3 is made up of 12 amino acids. Trimming shortened V by 11 bases and J by 6 bases, and 16 bases separated the two germline ends. Here the CDR3 reads CASGQGDAEAFF. DNA for the CDR3: TGTGCCTCAGGGCAGGGTGACGCTGAAGCTTTCTTT. The variable domain in full, completed from reference TRBV7-8 and TRBJ1-1, reads GAGVSQSPRYKVAKRGQDVALRCDPISGHVSLFWYQQALGQGPEFLTYFQNEAQLDKSGLPSDRFFAERPEGSVSTLKIQRTQQEDSAVYLCASGQGDAEAFFGQGTRLTVV.

This chain links TRBV27 with TRBJ2-7; maybe TRBD2 (5 bases). Germline CDR1 reads MNHEY; CDR2 reads SMNVEV (reference sequence). V was pared by 2 bases and J by 3 bases, with 11 bases between. The CDR3 totals 14 residues. The CDR3 DNA reads as TGTGCCAGCAGTTTAGGGCCCGAGGGCTACGAGCAGTACTTC. It encodes CASSLGPEGYEQYF.

On this clone itself: Other DNA variants within this sample encode the same CDR3. V and J are TRBV5-1 and TRBJ2-7, with D perhaps TRBD2 (6 bases). The CDR3 is made up of 15 amino acids. Germline V gene data show CDR1 as SGHRS and CDR2 as YFSETQ. The germline V and J ends were trimmed by 0 bases and 3 bases, with 13 bases remaining between them. The CDR3: CASSLAGTGFYEQYF. The CDR3 DNA reads as TGCGCCAGCAGCTTGGCCGGGACTGGGTTCTACGAGCAGTACTTC.

The rearrangement uses TRBV27 and TRBJ2-3; the D is unclear. This CDR3 region has 12 residues. Germline V gives CDR1 MNHEY, CDR2 SMNVEV (reference sequence). Deletions cut 8 bases from V and 1 base from J, with 7 bases between. The CDR3 reads CASAHRTDTQYF. The CDR3 DNA sequence: TGTGCCAGCGCGCACCGCACAGATACGCAGTATTTT.

V and J are TRBV27 and TRBJ1-2; TRBD1 is a possible D gene (6 bases). V dropped 4 bases and J dropped 8 bases, with 14 bases sitting between them. Germline lookup yields CDR1 MNHEY and CDR2 SMNVEV (reference sequence). The CDR3 contains 13 residues. The CDR3 region has the DNA TGTGCCAGCAGTTCCAACCTAGGGGGAGGCTACACCTTC. As protein: CASSSNLGGGYTF.

The chain joins TRBV10-1 to TRBJ2-1; 13 bases fit TRBD2. V was pared by 11 bases and J by 5 bases, with 15 bases of the junction left unmatched. The CDR3 covers 17 residues. Germline CDR1 reads WNHNN; CDR2 reads SYGVQD (reference sequence). The CDR3 region has the DNA TGCGCCGGTCCGGGACTAGCGGGATCCCATCAGAACAATGAGCAGTTCTTC. It encodes CAGPGLAGSHQNNEQFF.

The chain recombines TRBV5-6 with TRBJ2-1, with D tentatively TRBD2 (5 bases). The length of the CDR3 is 13 residues. Trimming took off 1 base at V and 8 bases at J, with 10 bases between the two ends. From germline, CDR1 is SGHDT and CDR2 YYEEEE. CDR3 loop: CASSLTRFDEQFF. In DNA form, the CDR3 reads TGTGCCAGCAGCTTGACTAGATTTGATGAGCAGTTCTTC. The variable domain in full, with the rest retrieved from reference TRBV5-6 and TRBJ2-1, is DAGVTQSPTHLIKTRGQQVTLRCSPKSGHDTVSWYQQALGQGPQFIFQYYEEEERQRGNFPDRFSGHQFPNYSSELNVNALLLGDSALYLCASSLTRFDEQFFGPGTRLTVL.

Only one count was recorded for this clone. The rearrangement uses TRBV6-5 and TRBJ2-3, with D tentatively TRBD2 (6 bases). CDR3 length: 14 amino acids. Germline V lookup: CDR1 MNHEY, CDR2 SVGAGI. Trimming left V 8 bases short and J 1 base short, with 13 bases between. CDR3 in amino acids: CASHGWGGTDTQYF. As DNA, the CDR3 is TGTGCCAGCCACGGTTGGGGGGGCACAGATACGCAGTATTTT.

This chain connects TRBV29-1 to TRBJ2-5; D perhaps matches TRBD2 (6 bases). V was trimmed by 6 bases and J by 0 bases, leaving 14 bases between them. The CDR3 is 14 amino acids. The V gene's germline CDR1 is SQVTM and CDR2 ANQGSEA. The CDR3 loop is CSVDPRDYQETQYF. CDR3 sequence (DNA): TGCAGCGTGGACCCTCGGGACTACCAAGAGACCCAGTACTTC.

The chain employs TRBV5-6 and TRBJ1-5, with D possibly matching TRBD1 (6 bases). V lost 3 bases, J lost 6 bases, and 16 bases lay in between. The V gene's germline CDR1 is SGHDT and CDR2 YYEEEE. The CDR3 consists of 15 residues. The CDR3 spells CASSSGGGGSQPQHF. In DNA form, the CDR3 reads TGTGCCAGCAGCTCCGGAGGGGGGGGCTCTCAGCCCCAGCATTTT.

The chain recombines TRBV7-8 with TRBJ2-7, with D possibly TRBD1 on 6 matching bases. Germline V gene lookup returns CDR1 SGHVS and CDR2 FQNEAQ. CDR3 size: 18 residues. V lost 1 base and J lost 1, with 20 bases in between. The CDR3 sequence is CASSLDATGEKPSYEQYF. CDR3 coding DNA: TGTGCCAGCAGCTTAGATGCGACAGGCGAAAAACCTTCCTACGAGCAGTACTTC.

The chain uses TRBV2 and TRBJ2-7; TRBD1 matches at 8 bases. The CDR3 is 14 amino acids. V lost 5 bases, J lost 3 bases, and 6 bases stayed unmatched. Per the germline V gene, CDR1 is SNHLY and CDR2 is FYNNEI. CDR3 amino acids: CASSLPGQGYEQYF. In nucleotides, the CDR3 is TGTGCCAGCAGTCTTCCCGGACAGGGCTACGAGCAGTACTTC.

The chain recombines TRBV25-1 with TRBJ1-1; TRBD1 agrees at 8 bases. J gave up 3 bases and V 7 bases, and 7 bases lay outside the gene matches. The CDR3 covers 14 residues. Germline V gene lookup returns CDR1 MGHDK and CDR2 SYGVNS. CDR3 DNA sequence: TGTGCCAGCAACCCCAGGGGGCGGTACACTGAAGCTTTCTTT. Its translation: CASNPRGRYTEAFF.

The chain joins TRBV7-9 to TRBJ2-7; a possible D gene is TRBD2 (5 bases). The CDR3 contains 15 residues. Per the germline V gene, CDR1 is SEHNR and CDR2 is FQNEAQ (reference sequence). The V end lost 5 bases, the J end lost 5 bases, and 19 bases lay between the germline ends. This CDR3 reads CASSAHRPPEDEQYF. CDR3 DNA sequence: TGTGCCAGCAGCGCCCACCGGCCCCCGGAGGACGAGCAGTACTTC.

The V gene is TRBV28, the J gene TRBJ1-3, with D unresolved. Germline V gene lookup returns CDR1 MDHEN and CDR2 SYDVKM. The CDR3 has 15 amino acids. The V gene lost 6 bases and the J gene lost 0 bases, with 12 bases spanning the gap. The DNA of the CDR3 is TGTGCCAGCAGCCTATATCCGGGCTCTGGAAACACCATATATTTT. Its translation is CASSLYPGSGNTIYF.

As regards this clone: Other nucleotide sequences from this sample produce the same CDR3. This chain links TRBV9 with TRBJ2-5; D is perhaps TRBD1 or TRBD2 (5 bases each). Germline-derived CDR1 and CDR2 are SGDLS and YYNGEE. This CDR3 has 15 residues. Trimming cost V 0 bases and J 1 base, with 10 bases left between them. For the CDR3, the DNA is TGTGCCAGCAGCGTAGGAGGGGCGACCCAAGAGACCCAGTACTTC. Translation: CASSVGGATQETQYF. Full variable domain (missing parts from reference TRBV9 and TRBJ2-5): DSGVTQTPKHLITATGQRVTLRCSPRSGDLSVYWYQQSLDQGLQFLIQYYNGEERAKGNILERFSAQQFPDLHSELNLSSLELGDSALYFCASSVGGATQETQYFGPGTRLLVL.

J is TRBJ2-3 and V is TRBV7-2; D gene ambiguous. Looked up from germline, CDR1 is SGHTA and CDR2 is FQGNSA. The CDR3 is made up of 17 amino acids. The V and J ends lost 2 bases and 2 bases respectively, with 17 bases between them. The CDR3 is CASSLMDIGGITDTQYF. The DNA of the CDR3 is TGTGCCAGCAGCTTAATGGATATTGGCGGTATCACAGATACGCAGTATTTT.

The chain carries TRBV4-1 and TRBJ2-5; a weak D match, TRBD2 (5 bases). The germline V and J ends were trimmed by 3 bases and 2 bases, with 13 bases remaining between them. Looked up from germline, CDR1 is MGHRA and CDR2 is YSYEKL. The CDR3 has 15 amino acids. The CDR3 reads CASSHRVEVQETQYF. CDR3 sequence (DNA): TGCGCCAGCAGCCACCGTGTGGAGGTTCAAGAGACCCAGTACTTC.

The chain recombines TRBV29-1 with TRBJ2-7; D might be TRBD1 (5 bases). Per germline, CDR1 SQVTM and CDR2 ANQGSEA. Deletions cut 4 bases from V and 1 base from J, with 8 bases between. The CDR3 contains 12 residues. The CDR3 coding sequence is TGCAGCGTTGCCAAGGGGTCCTACGAGCAGTACTTC. Encoded protein: CSVAKGSYEQYF.

The rearrangement links TRBV2 to TRBJ2-5; D gene uncertain. The CDR3 has 16 amino acids. The V end was cut by 0 bases, the J end by 2 bases, with 13 bases between. Germline assignment: CDR1 SNHLY and CDR2 FYNNEI. The CDR3 nucleotides read TGTGCCAGCAGTGAAGCTGGCCTCACCCTACAAGAGACCCAGTACTTC. Residues: CASSEAGLTLQETQYF.